In this sample, the clone carrying this T cell receptor beta chain turned up many times. Its target is unknown. The sample's time point: patch test 2, 6 weeks after DPC sensitization. The treatment denotes: therapeutic diphenylcyclopropenone sensitization with weekly scalp DPC. The sample comes from a study of human T cells and chemical hapten exposure. Overall study context: Sensitization involved placing 2% DPC onto a roughly 2 cm by roughly 2 cm region of upper inner arm skin.

Study-wide results and limits: TCRs at high frequency, those above 1 in 1000, did not change with DPC sensitization.

CDR1 is SGHVS and CDR2 is FQNEAQ in the germline V gene. There are 16 residues in the CDR3. The V and J ends lost 5 bases and 6 bases, in that order; junction bases with no gene match: 12. MiXCR, applied by TCRdb to the RACE reads, yields one record per CDR3 protein. The profile shows hundreds of thousands of distinct CDR3 sequences, roughly 6.3% of them singletons. Specimen: whole blood, collected in connection with sensitization to the hapten diphenylcyclopropenone (DPC). This clonotype originated in a woman between 18 and 29 years old with alopecia areata. Some clones in this sample may be carry-over from other donors' samples. V is TRBV7-8 and J is TRBJ1-5, with 8 bases identical to TRBD1. The CDR3 DNA sequence: TGTGCCAGCAGCCTACAAGACAGGGGCGCCGTTCAGCCCCAGCATTTT. This gives the protein CASSLQDRGAVQPQHF.